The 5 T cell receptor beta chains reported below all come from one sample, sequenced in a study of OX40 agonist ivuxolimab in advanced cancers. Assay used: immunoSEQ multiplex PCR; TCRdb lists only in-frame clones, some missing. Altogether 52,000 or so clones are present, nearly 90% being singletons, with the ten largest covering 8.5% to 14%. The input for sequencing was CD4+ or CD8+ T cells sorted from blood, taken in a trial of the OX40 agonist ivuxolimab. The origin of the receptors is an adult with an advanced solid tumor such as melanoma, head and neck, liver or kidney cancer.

The CDR3 sequence: CASSFMTESNTGELFF. The CDR3 DNA follows: TGTGCCAGCAGTTTCATGACAGAGTCGAACACCGGGGAGCTGTTTTTT. The rearrangement links TRBV28 to TRBJ2-2; TRBD1 might be the D (5 bases). Trimming cost V 3 bases and J 0 bases, with 11 bases left between them. In germline, CDR1 is MDHEN, CDR2 SYDVKM. The CDR3 has 16 amino acids.

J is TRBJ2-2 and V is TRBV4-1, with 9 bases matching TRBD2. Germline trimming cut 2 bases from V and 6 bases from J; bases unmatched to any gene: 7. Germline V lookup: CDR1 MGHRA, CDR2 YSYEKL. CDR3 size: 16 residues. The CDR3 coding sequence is TGCGCCAGCAGCCAAAATAGACTAGCGGTGGCCGGGGAGCTGTTTTTT. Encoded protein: CASSQNRLAVAGELFF.

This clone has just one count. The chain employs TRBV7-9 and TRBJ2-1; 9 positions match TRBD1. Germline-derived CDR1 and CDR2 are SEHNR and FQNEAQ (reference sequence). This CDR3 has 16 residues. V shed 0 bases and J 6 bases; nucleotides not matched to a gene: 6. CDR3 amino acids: CASSLAWDREGNEQFF. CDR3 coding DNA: TGTGCCAGCAGCTTAGCTTGGGACAGGGAGGGCAATGAGCAGTTCTTC.

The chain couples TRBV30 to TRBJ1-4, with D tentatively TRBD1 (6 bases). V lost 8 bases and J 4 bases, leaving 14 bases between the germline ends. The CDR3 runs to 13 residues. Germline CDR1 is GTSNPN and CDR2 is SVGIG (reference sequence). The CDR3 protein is CAQDGQNNEKLFF. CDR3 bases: TGTGCCCAGGATGGACAGAATAATGAAAAACTGTTTTTT.

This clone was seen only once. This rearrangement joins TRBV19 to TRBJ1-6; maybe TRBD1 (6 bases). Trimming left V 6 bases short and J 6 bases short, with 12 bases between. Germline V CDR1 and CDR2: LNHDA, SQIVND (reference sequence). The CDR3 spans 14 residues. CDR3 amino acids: CASRADSFNSPLHF. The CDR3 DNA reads TGTGCCAGTAGGGCGGACAGTTTTAATTCACCCCTCCACTTT.